This record concerns one TCR beta chain sequence. The source of the sample is a study of blood T cell repertoires in COVID-19. Overall study context: There were acute and convalescent COVID-19 samples, and they came from the United States, Italy and Spain.

Germline lookup yields CDR1 KGHDR and CDR2 SFDVKD. The CDR3 loop spans 15 amino acids. The V gene end was trimmed by 4 bases and the J gene end by 5 bases; junction bases not matched to a gene: 9. Only in-frame clones appear in the TCRdb table, and some are missing; sequencing was by immunoSEQ multiplex PCR. Of some 670,000 clones listed, over 80% are singletons. J is TRBJ1-1 and V is TRBV24-1; 7 nucleotides align to TRBD1. The clonotype was recovered from a young woman with acute or convalescent COVID-19. Specimen: peripheral blood. The CDR3 sequence: CATSDSQGTGTEAFF. Written as DNA, the CDR3 is TGTGCCACCAGTGACTCACAGGGGACGGGGACTGAAGCTTTCTTT.